Listed below are T cell receptor beta chains from one sample, sequenced in a study of T-cell reconstitution after alpha-beta-depleted transplantation in children. TCRdb re-analysed the PCR reads in MiXCR, keeping a single row per CDR3 protein. Among about 870,000 distinct CDR3 sequences listed, roughly 15% were seen once. The starting material was PBMCs, mostly from graft donor cells, obtained 360 days after TCRalphabeta/CD19-depleted stem cell transplant. The receptors were sampled from a male patient younger than 18 who had a stem cell transplant for acute lymphoblastic leukemia, so the T cells may come from the graft donor. Both conserved end residues are part of each CDR3. Fields, in order: D gene, V gene, clone size, J gene, CDR3 DNA, CDR3 protein. D genes are given only for firm matches. Clone size appears in some rows only: once, few, many, or a class for an expanded clone.

d_call: .; v_call: TRBV12-3/TRBV12-4; clone_size: .; j_call: TRBJ1-1; cdr3_nt: TGTGCCAGCACCCCCCGTGGGCGCAGGAACACTGAAGCTTTCTTT; cdr3_aa: CASTPRGRRNTEAFF
d_call: TRBD1; v_call: TRBV12-3/TRBV12-4; clone_size: few; j_call: TRBJ1-1; cdr3_nt: TGTGCCAGCAGTAACAGGGGGGCGACGAACACTGAAGCTTTCTTT; cdr3_aa: CASSNRGATNTEAFF
d_call: .; v_call: TRBV5-1; clone_size: many; j_call: TRBJ2-1; cdr3_nt: TGCGCCAGCAGCTTAAGGGGAGGCGGTAACAATGAGCAGTTCTTC; cdr3_aa: CASSLRGGGNNEQFF
d_call: TRBD2; v_call: TRBV5-1; clone_size: many; j_call: TRBJ2-1; cdr3_nt: TGCGCCAGCAGCCGGTCCGGGACTAGCGACAATGAGCAGTTCTTC; cdr3_aa: CASSRSGTSDNEQFF
d_call: .; v_call: TRBV4-1; clone_size: .; j_call: TRBJ1-1; cdr3_nt: TGCGCCAGCAGCCAGAGAGGCAACACTGAAGCTTTCTTT; cdr3_aa: CASSQRGNTEAFF
d_call: .; v_call: TRBV7-9; clone_size: .; j_call: TRBJ1-3; cdr3_nt: TGTGCCTGCTTTTCGTACAGCTCTGGAAACACCATATATTTT; cdr3_aa: CACFSYSSGNTIYF
d_call: .; v_call: TRBV9; clone_size: many; j_call: TRBJ2-7; cdr3_nt: TGTGCCAGCAGCGAGGGGGGTGACGGGAGAGACGAGCAGTACTTC; cdr3_aa: CASSEGGDGRDEQYF
d_call: .; v_call: TRBV10-3; clone_size: many; j_call: TRBJ2-1; cdr3_nt: TGTGCCACCGGGCCAGGCGGGAATGAGCAGTTCTTC; cdr3_aa: CATGPGGNEQFF
d_call: TRBD2; v_call: TRBV5-1; clone_size: .; j_call: TRBJ2-7; cdr3_nt: TGCGCCAGCAGCTTCGGGCGACTAGCGGGAGTTGACGAGCAGTACTTC; cdr3_aa: CASSFGRLAGVDEQYF
d_call: TRBD1; v_call: TRBV4-1; clone_size: .; j_call: TRBJ1-5; cdr3_nt: TGCGCCAGCAGCCAGATGGGACAGGTAGATCAGCCCCAGCATTTT; cdr3_aa: CASSQMGQVDQPQHF
d_call: .; v_call: TRBV6-1; clone_size: .; j_call: TRBJ2-1; cdr3_nt: TGTGCCAGCAGTGGACCCAGGGAGGATCTACTCAGCCGTTCCTACAATGAGCAGATCTTC; cdr3_aa: CASSGPREDLLSRSYNEQIF
d_call: .; v_call: TRBV30; clone_size: .; j_call: TRBJ2-7; cdr3_nt: TGTGCCTGGAGTGTCGGCGCCCGAGGAGGGAACGAGCAGTACTTC; cdr3_aa: CAWSVGARGGNEQYF
d_call: TRBD1; v_call: TRBV6-5; clone_size: .; j_call: TRBJ1-3; cdr3_nt: TGTGCCAGCAGTTACGACAGGGGGCTTGGAAACACCATATATTTT; cdr3_aa: CASSYDRGLGNTIYF
d_call: TRBD2; v_call: TRBV5-1; clone_size: .; j_call: TRBJ2-2; cdr3_nt: TGCGCCAGCAGCGTGTTTCCTAGCGGGAGCCCGAACACCGGGGAGCTGTTTTTT; cdr3_aa: CASSVFPSGSPNTGELFF
d_call: TRBD2; v_call: TRBV13; clone_size: many; j_call: TRBJ2-3; cdr3_nt: TGTGCCAGCAGCTTAGGGGGCACCGGGACTAGCGGACTCACAGATACGCAGTATTTT; cdr3_aa: CASSLGGTGTSGLTDTQYF
d_call: .; v_call: TRBV9; clone_size: .; j_call: TRBJ1-4; cdr3_nt: TGTGCCAGCAGCGTAGAAAACGGTCGGACAACTAATGAAAAACTGTTTTTT; cdr3_aa: CASSVENGRTTNEKLFF
d_call: .; v_call: TRBV19; clone_size: .; j_call: TRBJ1-1; cdr3_nt: TGTGCCAGTAGTTCTTCCGGGATTGTGACTGAAGCTTTCTTT; cdr3_aa: CASSSSGIVTEAFF
d_call: .; v_call: TRBV6-5; clone_size: few; j_call: TRBJ2-1; cdr3_nt: TGTGCCAGCAGTTACACCCGGATACGGACAGTCCTTTTCGGGGATGAGCAGTTCTTC; cdr3_aa: CASSYTRIRTVLFGDEQFF
d_call: TRBD2; v_call: TRBV11-2; clone_size: few; j_call: TRBJ2-1; cdr3_nt: TGTGCCAGCAGCCCCATACTCCCTAGTGGCGGGAGTGACTATGAGCAGTTCTTC; cdr3_aa: CASSPILPSGGSDYEQFF
d_call: TRBD2; v_call: TRBV24-1; clone_size: few; j_call: TRBJ2-5; cdr3_nt: TGTGCCACCAGTGTTGGGGGGGGATCTGAGCGAGAGACCCAGTACTTC; cdr3_aa: CATSVGGGSERETQYF
d_call: .; v_call: TRBV3-1; clone_size: .; j_call: TRBJ2-1; cdr3_nt: TGTGCCAGCAGCCAAGCCGGCGCTAACCACTACAATGAGCAGTTCTTC; cdr3_aa: CASSQAGANHYNEQFF
d_call: TRBD1; v_call: TRBV20-1; clone_size: .; j_call: TRBJ1-2; cdr3_nt: TGCAGTGCTACGGACAGGGGGGACTACACCTTC; cdr3_aa: CSATDRGDYTF
d_call: .; v_call: TRBV30; clone_size: few; j_call: TRBJ1-3; cdr3_nt: TGTGCCTGGAGCCAGGGAGACGGAAACACCATATATTTT; cdr3_aa: CAWSQGDGNTIYF
d_call: .; v_call: TRBV4-1; clone_size: many; j_call: TRBJ2-2; cdr3_nt: TGCGCCAGCAGCCAGGGGGGCACCGGGGAGCTGTTTTTT; cdr3_aa: CASSQGGTGELFF
d_call: TRBD2; v_call: TRBV5-1; clone_size: few; j_call: TRBJ2-1; cdr3_nt: TGCGCCAGCAGCGATTTAGCGGGAGTTACCTACAATGAGCAGTTCTTC; cdr3_aa: CASSDLAGVTYNEQFF
d_call: .; v_call: TRBV5-1; clone_size: .; j_call: TRBJ2-7; cdr3_nt: TGCGCCAGCGCCCCGACGGGGAGCCGCTACGAGCAGTACTTC; cdr3_aa: CASAPTGSRYEQYF
d_call: .; v_call: TRBV2; clone_size: .; j_call: TRBJ2-3; cdr3_nt: TGTGCCAGCAATCGTCCCCCAGATACGCAGTATTTT; cdr3_aa: CASNRPPDTQYF
d_call: TRBD2; v_call: TRBV7-3; clone_size: many; j_call: TRBJ2-2; cdr3_nt: TGTGCCAGCAGCCCGTGGACTAGCGGGAGAATCGGGGAGCTGTTTTTT; cdr3_aa: CASSPWTSGRIGELFF
d_call: .; v_call: TRBV7-3; clone_size: .; j_call: TRBJ2-2; cdr3_nt: TGTGCCAGCAGCTTAATTAAGGTTTTTGCCGGGGAGCTGTTTTTT; cdr3_aa: CASSLIKVFAGELFF
d_call: .; v_call: TRBV15; clone_size: .; j_call: TRBJ2-7; cdr3_nt: TGTGCCACCAGCAGAGGGTTTGAGAGCTCCTACGAGCAGTACTTC; cdr3_aa: CATSRGFESSYEQYF
d_call: TRBD2; v_call: TRBV4-2; clone_size: few; j_call: TRBJ2-1; cdr3_nt: TGTGCCAGCAGCCAGGAGCGGGAGGGTAATGAGCAGTTCTTC; cdr3_aa: CASSQEREGNEQFF
d_call: .; v_call: TRBV25-1; clone_size: .; j_call: TRBJ2-7; cdr3_nt: TGTGCCAGCAGTCTATCCGCCGGCCTCTCCTACGAGCAGTACTTC; cdr3_aa: CASSLSAGLSYEQYF
d_call: TRBD2; v_call: TRBV12-3/TRBV12-4; clone_size: .; j_call: TRBJ2-1; cdr3_nt: TGTGCCAGCAGTCTTAGTCGACTAGCGGCCTCCAATGAGCAGTTCTTC; cdr3_aa: CASSLSRLAASNEQFF
d_call: .; v_call: TRBV12-3/TRBV12-4; clone_size: many; j_call: TRBJ2-1; cdr3_nt: TGTGCCAGCAGCCCCCGGTACAATGAGCAGTTCTTC; cdr3_aa: CASSPRYNEQFF
d_call: TRBD1; v_call: TRBV5-1; clone_size: many; j_call: TRBJ2-7; cdr3_nt: TGCGCCAGCAGCGTGCGGGACAGGGGGCCCTACGAGCAGTACTTC; cdr3_aa: CASSVRDRGPYEQYF
d_call: TRBD2; v_call: TRBV4-2; clone_size: .; j_call: TRBJ2-7; cdr3_nt: TGTGCCAGCAGCCATCTAGCGGGAGACCCCTACGAGCAGTACTTC; cdr3_aa: CASSHLAGDPYEQYF
d_call: .; v_call: TRBV5-1; clone_size: many; j_call: TRBJ2-7; cdr3_nt: TGCGCCAGCAGGTCCTGGGGAGCCTACGAGCAGTACTTC; cdr3_aa: CASRSWGAYEQYF
d_call: TRBD2; v_call: TRBV9; clone_size: few; j_call: TRBJ2-1; cdr3_nt: TGTGCCAGCAGCGTAGGACTAGCGGGGCCATACCCCTCCTACAATGAGCAGTTCTTC; cdr3_aa: CASSVGLAGPYPSYNEQFF
d_call: TRBD1; v_call: TRBV7-2; clone_size: few; j_call: TRBJ2-7; cdr3_nt: TGTGCCAGCAGCTTAGGAGGGACAGCCCCTTACGAGCAGTACTTC; cdr3_aa: CASSLGGTAPYEQYF
d_call: .; v_call: TRBV10-3; clone_size: .; j_call: TRBJ1-2; cdr3_nt: TGTGCCATCAGTGGCGAGGGGTCGGGTGGCTACACCTTC; cdr3_aa: CAISGEGSGGYTF
d_call: .; v_call: TRBV5-1; clone_size: few; j_call: TRBJ2-7; cdr3_nt: TGCGCCAGCAGCTTGGCGGACTTCTACGAGCAGTACTTC; cdr3_aa: CASSLADFYEQYF
d_call: TRBD2; v_call: TRBV29-1; clone_size: .; j_call: TRBJ2-2; cdr3_nt: TGCAGCGCCTTAGGACTAGCGGGAGTCGGGGAGCTGTTTTTT; cdr3_aa: CSALGLAGVGELFF
d_call: TRBD2; v_call: TRBV28; clone_size: few; j_call: TRBJ2-5; cdr3_nt: TGTGCCAGCAGTTTGGCTAGCGGGACCCAAGAGACCCAGTACTTC; cdr3_aa: CASSLASGTQETQYF
d_call: TRBD1; v_call: TRBV18; clone_size: few; j_call: TRBJ2-4; cdr3_nt: TGTGCCAGCTCACCACCGTTTACCGGGACAGGGGGAAAAAACATTCAGTACTTC; cdr3_aa: CASSPPFTGTGGKNIQYF
d_call: .; v_call: TRBV6-5; clone_size: .; j_call: TRBJ2-1; cdr3_nt: TGTGCCAGCAGTTACTCATCGCGAGATGAGCAGTTCTTC; cdr3_aa: CASSYSSRDEQFF
d_call: .; v_call: TRBV19; clone_size: .; j_call: TRBJ2-2; cdr3_nt: TGTGCCAGTAGTATGGGCACTACCTTCACCGGGGAGCTGTTTTTT; cdr3_aa: CASSMGTTFTGELFF
d_call: TRBD1; v_call: TRBV5-5; clone_size: few; j_call: TRBJ2-2; cdr3_nt: TGTGCCAGCAGCCCCGGGACAGGGAACACCGGGGAGCTGTTTTTT; cdr3_aa: CASSPGTGNTGELFF
d_call: .; v_call: TRBV7-9; clone_size: .; j_call: TRBJ1-1; cdr3_nt: TGTGCCAGCAGCTCCAACAGGGACCTGAACACTGAAGCTTTCTTT; cdr3_aa: CASSSNRDLNTEAFF
d_call: TRBD2; v_call: TRBV5-1; clone_size: few; j_call: TRBJ2-3; cdr3_nt: TGCGCCAGCGCAAGGGCCGGGACTAGCGGGCGCACAGATACGCAGTATTTT; cdr3_aa: CASARAGTSGRTDTQYF
d_call: TRBD2; v_call: TRBV7-8; clone_size: .; j_call: TRBJ2-3; cdr3_nt: TGTGCCAGCAGCTCGAAACTAGCGGTAACAGATACGCAGTATTTT; cdr3_aa: CASSSKLAVTDTQYF
d_call: TRBD1; v_call: TRBV2; clone_size: .; j_call: TRBJ1-4; cdr3_nt: TGTGCCAGCAGCTACGACAGGGGTAATGAAAAACTGTTTTTT; cdr3_aa: CASSYDRGNEKLFF
d_call: .; v_call: TRBV12-3/TRBV12-4; clone_size: many; j_call: TRBJ1-1; cdr3_nt: TGTGCCAGCACCCAACAGTTGAACACTGAAGCTTTCTTT; cdr3_aa: CASTQQLNTEAFF
d_call: .; v_call: TRBV20-1; clone_size: few; j_call: TRBJ2-1; cdr3_nt: TGCAGTGCCACACCCCCGGCAGCACTTCTTCTGTACAATGAGCAGTTCTTC; cdr3_aa: CSATPPAALLLYNEQFF
d_call: TRBD2; v_call: TRBV7-9; clone_size: .; j_call: TRBJ2-3; cdr3_nt: TGTGCCAGCAAGAGGGAGGGCCCAGATACGCAGTATTTT; cdr3_aa: CASKREGPDTQYF
d_call: .; v_call: TRBV5-1; clone_size: .; j_call: TRBJ2-7; cdr3_nt: TGCGCCAGCAGCTCGTATCAGGGAACCCCCTACGAGCAGTACTTC; cdr3_aa: CASSSYQGTPYEQYF
d_call: TRBD1; v_call: TRBV27; clone_size: few; j_call: TRBJ2-7; cdr3_nt: TGTGCCAGCAGATCACTCCCCGACAGGGACGAGCAGTACTTC; cdr3_aa: CASRSLPDRDEQYF
d_call: .; v_call: TRBV29-1; clone_size: .; j_call: TRBJ2-1; cdr3_nt: TGCAGCGTTGCCGCCAAGCGAACCTACAATGAGCAGTTCTTC; cdr3_aa: CSVAAKRTYNEQFF
d_call: .; v_call: TRBV7-9; clone_size: few; j_call: TRBJ2-3; cdr3_nt: TGTGCCAGCAGCCCCGCCCCCCTCGGGGTAGAGGCAGATACGCAGTATTTT; cdr3_aa: CASSPAPLGVEADTQYF
d_call: TRBD2; v_call: TRBV6-1; clone_size: .; j_call: TRBJ2-2; cdr3_nt: TGTGCCAGCAGTGAAAGGCTAGCGGGAGGCACCGGGGAGCTGTTTTTT; cdr3_aa: CASSERLAGGTGELFF
d_call: .; v_call: TRBV7-4; clone_size: few; j_call: TRBJ2-5; cdr3_nt: TGTGCCAGCACTCAGCAGGGGGGGTATCGGCAAGAGACCCAGTACTTC; cdr3_aa: CASTQQGGYRQETQYF